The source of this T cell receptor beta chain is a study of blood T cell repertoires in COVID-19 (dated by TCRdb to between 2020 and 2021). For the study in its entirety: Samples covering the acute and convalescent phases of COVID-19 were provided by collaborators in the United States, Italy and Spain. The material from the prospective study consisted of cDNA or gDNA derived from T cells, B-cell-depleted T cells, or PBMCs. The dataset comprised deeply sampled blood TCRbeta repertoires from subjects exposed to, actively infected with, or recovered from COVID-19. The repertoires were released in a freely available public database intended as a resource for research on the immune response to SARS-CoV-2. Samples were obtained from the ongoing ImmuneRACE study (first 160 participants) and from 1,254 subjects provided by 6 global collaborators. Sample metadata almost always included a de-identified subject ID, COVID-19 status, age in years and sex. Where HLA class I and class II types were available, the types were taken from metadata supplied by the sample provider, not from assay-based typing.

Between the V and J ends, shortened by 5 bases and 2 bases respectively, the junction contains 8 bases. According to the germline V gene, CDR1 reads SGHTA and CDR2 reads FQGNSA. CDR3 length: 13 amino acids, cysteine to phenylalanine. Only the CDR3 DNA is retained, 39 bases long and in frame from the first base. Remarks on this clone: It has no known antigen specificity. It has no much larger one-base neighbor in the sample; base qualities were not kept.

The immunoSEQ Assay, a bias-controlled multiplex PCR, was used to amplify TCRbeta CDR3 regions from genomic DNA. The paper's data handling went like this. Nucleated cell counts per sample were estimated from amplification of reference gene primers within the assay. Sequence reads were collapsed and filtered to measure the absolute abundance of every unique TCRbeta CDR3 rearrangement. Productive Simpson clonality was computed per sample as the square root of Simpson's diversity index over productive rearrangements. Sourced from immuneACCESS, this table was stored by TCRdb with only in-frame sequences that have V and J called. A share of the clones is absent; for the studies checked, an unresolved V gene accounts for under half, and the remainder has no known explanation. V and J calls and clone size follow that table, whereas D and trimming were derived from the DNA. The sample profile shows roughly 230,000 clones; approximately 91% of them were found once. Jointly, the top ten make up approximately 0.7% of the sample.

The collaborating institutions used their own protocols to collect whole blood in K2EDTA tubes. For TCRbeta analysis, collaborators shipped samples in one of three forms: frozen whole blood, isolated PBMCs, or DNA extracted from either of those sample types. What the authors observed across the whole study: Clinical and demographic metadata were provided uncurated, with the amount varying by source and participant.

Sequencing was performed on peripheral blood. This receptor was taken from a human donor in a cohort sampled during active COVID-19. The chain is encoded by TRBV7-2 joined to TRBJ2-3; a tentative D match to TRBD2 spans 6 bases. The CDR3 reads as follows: CASSREYTDTQYF. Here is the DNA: TGTGCCAGCAGCCGGGAGTACACAGATACGCAGTATTTT.